This record looks at one T cell receptor beta chain sequence and its context. This sample was included in a study of blood T cell repertoires in COVID-19. Study context: T cells, B-cell-depleted T cells, or PBMCs supplied cDNA or gDNA.

Libraries were prepared by immunoSEQ multiplex PCR; TCRdb keeps only in-frame clonotypes and omits some of them. The table shows 330,000 or so clones, with about 91% occurring only once. CDR3 length equals 13 residues. The germline V gene encodes CDR1 SNHLY and CDR2 FYNNEI. Trimming took off 6 bases at V and 6 bases at J, with 15 bases between the two ends. Specimen: peripheral blood. The V call is TRBV2, the J call TRBJ2-7; D gene unclear. This clonotype was obtained from a young man with COVID-19, enrolled during active disease. The CDR3 spells CASSPYRQAEQYF. CDR3 DNA sequence: TGTGCCAGCAGCCCGTACCGGCAGGCCGAGCAGTACTTC.